The clone carrying this T cell receptor beta chain was picked up one time. Its antigen is not known. This entry comes from a study of T cell responses to AZD1222 COVID-19 vaccine. Study-level results: After two AZD1222 doses, spike-specific TCR breadth and depth rose versus day 0. Clonal diversity was possibly underestimated, and white British individuals and females predominated among donors.

Assay: immunoSEQ multiplex PCR; the TCRdb copy retains only in-frame clones and omits some. Among approximately 120,000 clones listed, nearly 95% were seen once. This receptor was taken from an adult in good health. Here the sequenced sample was peripheral blood, taken on day 0 of AZD1222 vaccination.

CDR3 in DNA: TGCAGCGCAGACCCGGGACAGGGGTCCGGGGAGCTGTTTTTT. Translating it yields CSADPGQGSGELFF. The rearrangement uses TRBV29-1 and TRBJ2-2; 10 bases are a match to TRBD1. This CDR3 has 14 amino acids. CDR1 is SQVTM and CDR2 is ANQGSEA in the germline V gene. Trimming removed 7 bases from V and 6 bases from J; junction bases left unmatched: 8.